Listed below are T cell receptor beta chains from one sample, sequenced in a study of cytomegalovirus exposure and HLA in healthy donors. Some clones are missing from TCRdb's copy, which holds only in-frame ones; the method was immunoSEQ multiplex PCR. The data show some 96,000 clones, about three quarters seen once. Sequences were obtained from PBMCs. The receptors were gathered from a man in his forties in good health and CMV-seropositive. Each CDR3 is given with its conserved first and last residue. Each record gives: CDR3 DNA, CDR3 protein, D gene, J gene, clone size, V gene. D genes are given only for firm matches. Size tells how often a clone was seen (once, few, many) or the class of an expanded clone, and some rows leave it out.

DNA: TGTGCCAGCAGCGGACAGGGTGCTGGGGCCAACGTCCTGACTTTC
CDR3: CASSGQGAGANVLTF
D: TRBD1
J: TRBJ2-6
size: -
V: TRBV5-4

DNA: TGTGCCACCAGCAGCGGGCTAGCGGGCGGGGGAGAGACCCAGTACTTC
CDR3: CATSSGLAGGGETQYF
D: TRBD2
J: TRBJ2-5
size: -
V: TRBV15

DNA: TGTGCCAGCAGTTTATTAGGACAGGGACCAGGAGGCTACACCTTC
CDR3: CASSLLGQGPGGYTF
D: TRBD1
J: TRBJ1-2
size: few
V: TRBV28

DNA: TGCAGCGTCGAGGGGGGGTTGGCGGGAGGGCCCTACGAGCAGTACTTC
CDR3: CSVEGGLAGGPYEQYF
D: TRBD2
J: TRBJ2-7
size: few
V: TRBV29-1

DNA: TGTGCCAGCGGGACAAACTACGAGCAGTACTTC
CDR3: CASGTNYEQYF
D: -
J: TRBJ2-7
size: -
V: TRBV6-1

DNA: TGCGCCAGCAGCGTGGGAGATTGGGGGGGACAGGGGTCAGAGACCCAGTACTTC
CDR3: CASSVGDWGGQGSETQYF
D: TRBD1
J: TRBJ2-5
size: -
V: TRBV5-1

DNA: TGTGCCACCAGCTTGATCGGGACAAGCGACCAGCCCCAGCATTTT
CDR3: CATSLIGTSDQPQHF
D: -
J: TRBJ1-5
size: -
V: TRBV15

DNA: TGTGCCAGCAGCTCCGCACTCAGGGGAGGCTACACCTTC
CDR3: CASSSALRGGYTF
D: -
J: TRBJ1-2
size: few
V: TRBV11-2

DNA: TGTGCCAGCAGCTTGACAGGGGGCGGGTCTTACGAGCAGTACTTC
CDR3: CASSLTGGGSYEQYF
D: TRBD1
J: TRBJ2-7
size: -
V: TRBV6-5

DNA: TGTGCCAGCACGCCCTCCAGGGGACGTAATTCACCCCTCCACTTT
CDR3: CASTPSRGRNSPLHF
D: -
J: TRBJ1-6
size: -
V: TRBV6-5

DNA: TGTGCCAGTAGTATCGGGGGAACACCCCACGAAGATACGCAGTATTTT
CDR3: CASSIGGTPHEDTQYF
D: -
J: TRBJ2-3
size: -
V: TRBV19

DNA: TGTGCCAGCAGCTTAACTTGGGGGGAAAGCACAGATACGCAGTATTTT
CDR3: CASSLTWGESTDTQYF
D: -
J: TRBJ2-3
size: -
V: TRBV13

DNA: TGTGCCAGCTGTGGTCGGGCAGATACGCAGTATTTT
CDR3: CASCGRADTQYF
D: -
J: TRBJ2-3
size: -
V: TRBV2

DNA: TGTGCCAGCAGCGAAAAAATCAGGGGTCACCTTGACGAGCAGTACTTC
CDR3: CASSEKIRGHLDEQYF
D: -
J: TRBJ2-7
size: -
V: TRBV5-6

DNA: TGTGCCAGCAGCTTAGGAACCGGGGGGATAAACTATGGCTACACCTTC
CDR3: CASSLGTGGINYGYTF
D: -
J: TRBJ1-2
size: few
V: TRBV7-9

DNA: TGTGCCAGCAACCAACGTACAGTGAACACTGAAGCTTTCTTT
CDR3: CASNQRTVNTEAFF
D: -
J: TRBJ1-1
size: -
V: TRBV5-6

DNA: TGTGCCACCAGCAGAGATCTAGGGGGCACCGGGGAGCTGTTTTTT
CDR3: CATSRDLGGTGELFF
D: -
J: TRBJ2-2
size: -
V: TRBV15